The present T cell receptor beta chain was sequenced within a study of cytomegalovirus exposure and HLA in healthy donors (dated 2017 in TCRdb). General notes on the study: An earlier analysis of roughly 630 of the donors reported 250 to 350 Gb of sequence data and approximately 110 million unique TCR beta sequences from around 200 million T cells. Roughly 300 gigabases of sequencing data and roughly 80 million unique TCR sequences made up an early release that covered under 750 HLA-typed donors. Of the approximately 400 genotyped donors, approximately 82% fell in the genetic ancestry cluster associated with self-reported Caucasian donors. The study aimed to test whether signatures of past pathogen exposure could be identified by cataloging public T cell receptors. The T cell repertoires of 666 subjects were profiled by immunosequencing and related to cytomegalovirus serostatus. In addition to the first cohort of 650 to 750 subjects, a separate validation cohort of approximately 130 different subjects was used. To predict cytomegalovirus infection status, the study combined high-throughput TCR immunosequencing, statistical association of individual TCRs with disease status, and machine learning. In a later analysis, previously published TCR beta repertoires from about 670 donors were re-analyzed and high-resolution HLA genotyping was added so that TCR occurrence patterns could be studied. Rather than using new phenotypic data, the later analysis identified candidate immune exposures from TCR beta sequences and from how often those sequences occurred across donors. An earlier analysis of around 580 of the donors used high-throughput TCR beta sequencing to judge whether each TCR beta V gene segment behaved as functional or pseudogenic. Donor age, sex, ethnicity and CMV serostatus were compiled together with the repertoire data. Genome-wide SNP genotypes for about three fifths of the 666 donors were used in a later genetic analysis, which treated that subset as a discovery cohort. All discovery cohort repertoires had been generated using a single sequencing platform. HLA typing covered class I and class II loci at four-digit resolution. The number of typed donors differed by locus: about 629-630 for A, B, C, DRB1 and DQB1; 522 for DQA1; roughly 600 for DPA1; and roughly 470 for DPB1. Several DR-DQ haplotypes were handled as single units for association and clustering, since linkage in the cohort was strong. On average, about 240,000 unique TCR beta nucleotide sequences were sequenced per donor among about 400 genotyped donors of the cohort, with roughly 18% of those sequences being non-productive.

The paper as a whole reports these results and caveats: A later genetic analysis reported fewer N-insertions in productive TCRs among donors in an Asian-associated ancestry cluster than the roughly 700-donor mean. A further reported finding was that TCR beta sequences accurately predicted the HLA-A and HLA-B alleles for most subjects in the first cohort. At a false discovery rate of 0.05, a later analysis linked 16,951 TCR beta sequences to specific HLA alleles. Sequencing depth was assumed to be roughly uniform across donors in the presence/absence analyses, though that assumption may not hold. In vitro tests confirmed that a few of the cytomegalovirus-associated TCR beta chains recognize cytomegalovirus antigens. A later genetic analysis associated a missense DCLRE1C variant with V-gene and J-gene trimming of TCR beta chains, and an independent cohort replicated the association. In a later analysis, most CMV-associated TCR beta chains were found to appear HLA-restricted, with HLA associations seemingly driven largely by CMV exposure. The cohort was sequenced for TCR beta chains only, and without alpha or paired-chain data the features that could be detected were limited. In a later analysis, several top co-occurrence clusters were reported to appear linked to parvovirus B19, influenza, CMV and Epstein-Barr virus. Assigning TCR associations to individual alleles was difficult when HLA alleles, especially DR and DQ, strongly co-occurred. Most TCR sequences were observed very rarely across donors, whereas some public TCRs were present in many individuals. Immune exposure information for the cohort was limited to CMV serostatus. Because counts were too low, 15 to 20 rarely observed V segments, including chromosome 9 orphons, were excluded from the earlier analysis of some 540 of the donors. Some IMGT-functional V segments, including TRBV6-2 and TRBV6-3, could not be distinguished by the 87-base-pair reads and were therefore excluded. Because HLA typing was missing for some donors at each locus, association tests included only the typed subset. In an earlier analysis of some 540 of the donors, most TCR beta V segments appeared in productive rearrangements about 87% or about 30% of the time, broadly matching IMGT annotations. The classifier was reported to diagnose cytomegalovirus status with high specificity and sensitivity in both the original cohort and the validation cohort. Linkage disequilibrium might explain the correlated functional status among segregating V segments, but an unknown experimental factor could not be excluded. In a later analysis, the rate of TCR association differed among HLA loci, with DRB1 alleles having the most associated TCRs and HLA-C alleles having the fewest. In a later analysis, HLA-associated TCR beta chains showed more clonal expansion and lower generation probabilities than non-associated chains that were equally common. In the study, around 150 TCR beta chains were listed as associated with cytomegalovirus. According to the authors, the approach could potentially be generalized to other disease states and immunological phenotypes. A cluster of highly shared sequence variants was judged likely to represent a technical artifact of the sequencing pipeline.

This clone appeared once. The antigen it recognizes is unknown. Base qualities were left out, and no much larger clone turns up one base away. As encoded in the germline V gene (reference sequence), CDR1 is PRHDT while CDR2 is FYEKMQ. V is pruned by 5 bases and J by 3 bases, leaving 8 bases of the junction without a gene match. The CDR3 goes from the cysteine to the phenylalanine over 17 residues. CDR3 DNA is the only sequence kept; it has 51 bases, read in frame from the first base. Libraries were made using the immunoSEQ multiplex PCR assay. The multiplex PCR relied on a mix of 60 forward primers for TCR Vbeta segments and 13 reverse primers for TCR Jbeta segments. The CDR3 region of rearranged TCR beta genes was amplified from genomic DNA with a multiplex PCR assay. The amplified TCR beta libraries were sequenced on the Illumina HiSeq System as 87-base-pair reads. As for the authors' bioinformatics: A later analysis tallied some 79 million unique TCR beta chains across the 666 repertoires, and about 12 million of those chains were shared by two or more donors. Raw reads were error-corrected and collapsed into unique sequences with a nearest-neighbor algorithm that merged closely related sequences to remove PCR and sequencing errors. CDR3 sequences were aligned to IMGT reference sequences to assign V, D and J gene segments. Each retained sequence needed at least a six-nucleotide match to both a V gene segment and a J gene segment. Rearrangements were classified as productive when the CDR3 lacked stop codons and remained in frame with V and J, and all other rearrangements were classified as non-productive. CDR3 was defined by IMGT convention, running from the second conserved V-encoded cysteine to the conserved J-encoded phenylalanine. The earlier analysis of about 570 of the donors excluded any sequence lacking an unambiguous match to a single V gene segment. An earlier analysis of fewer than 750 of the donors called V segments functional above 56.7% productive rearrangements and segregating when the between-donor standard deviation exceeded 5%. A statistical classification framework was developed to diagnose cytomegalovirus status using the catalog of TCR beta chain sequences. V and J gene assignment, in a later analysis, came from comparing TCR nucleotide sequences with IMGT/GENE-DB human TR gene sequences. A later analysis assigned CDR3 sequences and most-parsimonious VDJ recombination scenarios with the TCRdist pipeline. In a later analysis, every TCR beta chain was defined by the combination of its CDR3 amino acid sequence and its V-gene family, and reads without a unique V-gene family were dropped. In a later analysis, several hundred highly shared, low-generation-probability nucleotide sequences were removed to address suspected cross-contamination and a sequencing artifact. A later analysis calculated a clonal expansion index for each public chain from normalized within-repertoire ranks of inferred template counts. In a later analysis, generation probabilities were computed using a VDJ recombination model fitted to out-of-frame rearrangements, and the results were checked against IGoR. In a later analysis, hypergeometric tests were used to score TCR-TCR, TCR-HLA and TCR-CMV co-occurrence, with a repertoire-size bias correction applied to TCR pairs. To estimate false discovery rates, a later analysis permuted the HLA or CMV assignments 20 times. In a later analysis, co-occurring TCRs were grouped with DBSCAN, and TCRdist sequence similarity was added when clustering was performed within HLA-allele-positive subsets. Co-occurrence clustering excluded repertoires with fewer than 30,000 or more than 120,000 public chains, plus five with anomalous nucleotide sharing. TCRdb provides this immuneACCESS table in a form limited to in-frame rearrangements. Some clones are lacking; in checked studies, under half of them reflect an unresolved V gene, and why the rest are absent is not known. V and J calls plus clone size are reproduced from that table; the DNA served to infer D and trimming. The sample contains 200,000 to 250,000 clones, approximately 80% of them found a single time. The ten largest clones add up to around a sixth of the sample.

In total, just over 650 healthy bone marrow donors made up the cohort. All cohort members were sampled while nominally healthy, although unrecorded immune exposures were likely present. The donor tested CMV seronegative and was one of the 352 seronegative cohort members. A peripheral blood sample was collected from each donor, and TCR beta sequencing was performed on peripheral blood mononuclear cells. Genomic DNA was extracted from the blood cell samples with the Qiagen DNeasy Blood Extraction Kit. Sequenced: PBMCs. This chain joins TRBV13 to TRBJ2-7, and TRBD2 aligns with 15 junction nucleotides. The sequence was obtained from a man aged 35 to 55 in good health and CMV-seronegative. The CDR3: CASSRTSGGVGYYEQYF. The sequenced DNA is TGTGCCAGCAGCCGGACTAGCGGGGGGGTAGGTTACTACGAGCAGTACTTC.